The sequence of this T cell receptor (beta chain) was determined in a study of OX40 agonist ivuxolimab in advanced cancers. Points on this clone: What it binds is not known.

Study-level findings and limits: There was clonal expansion of CD4+ and CD8+ blood T cells by week 6 at 0.1 to 3.0 mg/kg. Normalized T-cell clonal expansion was also low in a subset of nonresponders.

The assay was immunoSEQ multiplex PCR, and TCRdb's table has in-frame clones only and misses some. The table has 55,000 to 70,000 clones, roughly 84% seen once. Sample: CD4+ or CD8+ T cells sorted from blood, taken in a trial of the OX40 agonist ivuxolimab. The source of this sequence is an adult with an advanced solid tumor such as melanoma, head and neck, liver or kidney cancer.

CDR3 protein: CASRRGGDKQYF. The CDR3 coding sequence is TGTGCCAGCAGGCGTGGCGGAGACAAGCAGTACTTC. The chain is built from TRBV7-9 and TRBJ2-7; D is uncertain. The V gene's germline CDR1 is SEHNR and CDR2 FQNEAQ (reference sequence). The length of the CDR3 is 12 residues. The ends were cut back, 6 bases at V and 8 bases at J, with 14 bases in the middle.